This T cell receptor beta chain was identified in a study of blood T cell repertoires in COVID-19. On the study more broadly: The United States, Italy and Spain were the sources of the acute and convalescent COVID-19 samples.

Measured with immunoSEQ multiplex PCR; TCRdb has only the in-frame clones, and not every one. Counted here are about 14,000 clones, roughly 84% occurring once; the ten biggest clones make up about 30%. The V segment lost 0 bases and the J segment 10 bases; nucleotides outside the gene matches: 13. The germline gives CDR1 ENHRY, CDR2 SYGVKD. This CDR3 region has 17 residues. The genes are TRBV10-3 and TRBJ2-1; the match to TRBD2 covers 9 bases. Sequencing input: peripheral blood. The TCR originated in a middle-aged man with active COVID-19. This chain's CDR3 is CAISESVTSGRPREQFF. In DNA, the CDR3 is TGTGCCATCAGTGAGTCCGTTACTAGCGGGCGACCCAGAGAGCAGTTCTTC.